Listed here is a single TCR beta chain. Germline lookup yields CDR1 SGHDN and CDR2 FVKESK. The CDR3 consists of 16 residues. After removal of 4 bases from V and 7 bases from J, the junction contained 7 bases not matched to a gene. This sample was included in a study of shared T cell receptors in the human thymus. The assay was immunoSEQ multiplex PCR, and TCRdb's table has in-frame clones only and misses some. The sample includes roughly 660,000 clones, 70% to 90% of them seen just once. This same sample was also part of a study on human thymus T cells. That source notes: Serving as donors were healthy Finnish infants, each of whom was having open corrective surgery for congenital heart defects. Thymic resections from corrective heart surgery supplied the tissue. It looked as if thymic and blood repertoires used V and J genes in a biased way. Unrelated individuals reportedly shared highly overlapping thymic TCR repertoires.

This chain links TRBV14 with TRBJ2-1; 13 nucleotides line up with TRBD2. The clonotype was recovered from a boy younger than two with a congenital heart defect. The sample comprised thymocytes. CDR3 in amino acids: CASSPLLAGGINEQFF. The CDR3 region has the DNA TGTGCCAGCAGCCCACTACTAGCGGGAGGGATAAATGAGCAGTTCTTC.